The rows below give T cell receptor beta chains drawn from one sample of a study of PD-L1 blockade in urothelial cancer. TCRdb keeps only in-frame clones here, not all; method: immunoSEQ multiplex PCR. The sample has some 71,000 clones, less than 90% seen once. Sequenced here: PBMCs, sampled around atezolizumab (anti-PD-L1) treatment. All receptors come from a man aged 60 to 75 with urothelial cancer. The CDR3 runs from the conserved cysteine through the conserved F or W. Fields, in order: J gene, V gene, D gene, clone size, CDR3 DNA, CDR3 protein. The D gene is left open where the match is weak. Not every row has a clone size; where given, it reads once, few, many or a size class.

J: TRBJ2-1; V: TRBV19; D: .; size: .; DNA: TGTGCCAGTAGTGGAGGGACGGATAAATACAATGAGCAGTTCTTC; CDR3: CASSGGTDKYNEQFF
J: TRBJ2-5; V: TRBV4-1; D: TRBD2; size: .; DNA: TGCGCCAGCAGCCAACGCGGGACTAGCGGGGGGGCCGCCCAAGAGACCCAGTACTTC; CDR3: CASSQRGTSGGAAQETQYF
J: TRBJ1-2; V: TRBV21-1; D: .; size: once; DNA: TGTGCCATCAGGAGGGCGGAAAAATCTAACTATGGCTACACCTTC; CDR3: CAIRRAEKSNYGYTF
J: TRBJ2-3; V: TRBV9; D: .; size: .; DNA: TGTGCCAGCAGCGAAGACCAGGGTAGCACAGATACGCAGTATTTT; CDR3: CASSEDQGSTDTQYF
J: TRBJ1-5; V: TRBV19; D: .; size: .; DNA: TGTGCCAGTAGTACGCAGGGTAGCAATCAGCCCCAGCATTTT; CDR3: CASSTQGSNQPQHF
J: TRBJ1-1; V: TRBV18; D: .; size: .; DNA: TGTGCCAGCTCACCTCCAGGGTATCTAAACACTGAAGCTTTCTTT; CDR3: CASSPPGYLNTEAFF
J: TRBJ2-7; V: TRBV9; D: TRBD1; size: .; DNA: TGTGCCAGCAGCGCCCGGGACAGGGGGCCCTACGAGCAGTACTTC; CDR3: CASSARDRGPYEQYF
J: TRBJ1-2; V: TRBV6-5; D: .; size: .; DNA: TGTGCCAGCAGTTTGGTGCAGAACTATGGCTACACCTTC; CDR3: CASSLVQNYGYTF
J: TRBJ2-1; V: TRBV7-9; D: .; size: .; DNA: TGTGCCAGCAGCCGACTAGTTGATGAGCAGTTCTTC; CDR3: CASSRLVDEQFF
J: TRBJ2-7; V: TRBV6-5; D: TRBD1; size: .; DNA: TGTGCCAGCAGACGACAGGGAACTTACCAGCTCGAGCAGTACTTC; CDR3: CASRRQGTYQLEQYF
J: TRBJ2-1; V: TRBV5-8; D: TRBD2; size: .; DNA: TGTGCCAGCCGCAGCGGGCTAGCGGCCTACAATGAGCAGTTCTTC; CDR3: CASRSGLAAYNEQFF
J: TRBJ2-7; V: TRBV5-4; D: TRBD1; size: .; DNA: TGTGCCAGCAGCGGGACAGGGTCCTACGAGCAGTACTTC; CDR3: CASSGTGSYEQYF
J: TRBJ2-5; V: TRBV2; D: .; size: few; DNA: TGTGCCAGCAGAGGGGCGGGGGAGACCCAGTACTTC; CDR3: CASRGAGETQYF
J: TRBJ1-2; V: TRBV25-1; D: .; size: few; DNA: TGTGCCAGCAGTTTAGGGGCCCCGCCCTATGGCTACACCTTC; CDR3: CASSLGAPPYGYTF
J: TRBJ2-2; V: TRBV4-2; D: TRBD2; size: .; DNA: TGTGCCAGCAGCCAACCCCCGGGACTAGCGGGGACGAACACCGGGGAGCTGTTTTTT; CDR3: CASSQPPGLAGTNTGELFF
J: TRBJ2-7; V: TRBV5-5; D: TRBD2; size: .; DNA: TGTGCCAGCAGCGCGGGACTAGCGGGAGCATCCTCCTACGAGCAGTACTTC; CDR3: CASSAGLAGASSYEQYF
J: TRBJ2-7; V: TRBV18; D: TRBD1; size: .; DNA: TGTGCCAGCTCACCCCCGACAGGGAACGCAAACGAGCAGTACTTC; CDR3: CASSPPTGNANEQYF
J: TRBJ2-5; V: TRBV5-4; D: .; size: once; DNA: TGTGCCAGCACCCAGGGGCTCCAAGAGACCCAGTACTTC; CDR3: CASTQGLQETQYF
J: TRBJ2-7; V: TRBV28; D: .; size: .; DNA: TGTGCCAGCAGTTACAGGGTCCACGAGCAGTACTTC; CDR3: CASSYRVHEQYF
J: TRBJ2-7; V: TRBV29-1; D: .; size: .; DNA: TGCAGCGTTGACACACCTCACTCCTACGAGCAGTACTTC; CDR3: CSVDTPHSYEQYF
J: TRBJ2-2; V: TRBV6-1; D: TRBD1; size: once; DNA: TGTGCCAGCACCGGACAGGGGAACACCGGGGAGCTGTTTTTT; CDR3: CASTGQGNTGELFF
J: TRBJ2-7; V: TRBV5-1; D: TRBD1; size: .; DNA: TGCGCCAGCAGCTTGAGGCCAGGGGGCCTGGGGGAGCAGTACTTC; CDR3: CASSLRPGGLGEQYF
J: TRBJ2-2; V: TRBV30; D: .; size: .; DNA: TGTGCCTGGAAAGGGGCCACGAACACCGGGGAGCTGTTTTTT; CDR3: CAWKGATNTGELFF
J: TRBJ2-5; V: TRBV2; D: TRBD1; size: .; DNA: TGTGCCAGCAGTGAATTTGGCAGGGGGGAGACCCAGTACTTC; CDR3: CASSEFGRGETQYF
J: TRBJ2-3; V: TRBV6-1; D: TRBD1; size: once; DNA: TGTGCCAGCATGGGGGGGACAGGGCTCGGGAATACGCAGTATTTT; CDR3: CASMGGTGLGNTQYF
J: TRBJ1-1; V: TRBV7-9; D: .; size: .; DNA: TGTGCCAGCAGCTCCGGACGGGGATACGTGGCTTTCTTT; CDR3: CASSSGRGYVAFF
J: TRBJ1-5; V: TRBV19; D: .; size: .; DNA: TGTGCCAGTAGTGAGGAGTTTAGCAATCAGCCCCAGCATTTT; CDR3: CASSEEFSNQPQHF
J: TRBJ2-2; V: TRBV7-6; D: TRBD1; size: .; DNA: TGTGCCAGCAGCTTGCAGGGGGCCGTGGTTACCGGGGAGCTGTTTTTT; CDR3: CASSLQGAVVTGELFF
J: TRBJ1-1; V: TRBV7-2; D: .; size: .; DNA: TGTGCCAGCAGCCCCCGGGGGGCCGGATGGGTTACGTCTTTCTTT; CDR3: CASSPRGAGWVTSFF
J: TRBJ1-1; V: TRBV6-5; D: .; size: .; DNA: TGTGCCAGCAGTTACTCGTCTGGGGGCAGGACTGAAGCTTTCTTT; CDR3: CASSYSSGGRTEAFF
J: TRBJ1-5; V: TRBV10-2; D: .; size: .; DNA: TGCGCCAGCAGTGACTATGGGCGGGGGCAGCCCCAGCATTTT; CDR3: CASSDYGRGQPQHF
J: TRBJ2-3; V: TRBV4-2; D: TRBD2; size: .; DNA: TGTGCCAGCAGCCAAGAGGGGTCTAGCGGGGGTTGGGTAGATACGCAGTATTTT; CDR3: CASSQEGSSGGWVDTQYF
J: TRBJ2-3; V: TRBV30; D: TRBD2; size: .; DNA: TGTGCCGGGGGACTAGCGGGGGCCAACACAGATACGCAGTATTTT; CDR3: CAGGLAGANTDTQYF
J: TRBJ1-6; V: TRBV6-5; D: .; size: once; DNA: TGTGCCAGCAGGCGGGGACGCCAAACCCCTTCACCCCTCCACTTT; CDR3: CASRRGRQTPSPLHF
J: TRBJ2-7; V: TRBV6-1; D: TRBD2; size: .; DNA: TGTGCCAGCAGTGGGTTGGGACTAGCGGGGCGAGGGGAGCAGTACTTC; CDR3: CASSGLGLAGRGEQYF
J: TRBJ2-7; V: TRBV5-1; D: .; size: .; DNA: TGCGCCAGCAGCGAGGGTGGGAGCTCCTACGAGCAGTACTTC; CDR3: CASSEGGSSYEQYF
J: TRBJ2-7; V: TRBV6-5; D: TRBD2; size: .; DNA: TGTGCCAGCAGTTACTCGTATAGGACTAGCTCCTACGAGCAGTACTTC; CDR3: CASSYSYRTSSYEQYF
J: TRBJ1-5; V: TRBV5-6; D: TRBD1; size: .; DNA: TGTGCCAGCAGCCTGACAGGGAGGAGCAATCAGCCCCAGCATTTT; CDR3: CASSLTGRSNQPQHF
J: TRBJ2-7; V: TRBV6-5; D: TRBD1; size: once; DNA: TGTGCCAGCACTCGAAAAACAGGGGGGTACAACGAGCAGTACTTC; CDR3: CASTRKTGGYNEQYF
J: TRBJ1-3; V: TRBV2; D: TRBD1; size: .; DNA: TGTGCCAGCAGTTACCGACAGGGACGGGGCCTGGGGGGAATGATCTCTGGAAACACCATATATTTT; CDR3: CASSYRQGRGLGGMISGNTIYF
J: TRBJ2-7; V: TRBV28; D: TRBD1; size: .; DNA: TGTGCCAGCAGTTCCCGGGACAGGGCGGTCTCCGAGCAGTACTTC; CDR3: CASSSRDRAVSEQYF
J: TRBJ2-7; V: TRBV28; D: .; size: .; DNA: TGTGCCAGCAGCCAACCCCCGGGGGCCTACGAGCAGTACTTC; CDR3: CASSQPPGAYEQYF
J: TRBJ2-5; V: TRBV11-2; D: TRBD2; size: .; DNA: TGTGCCAGCAGCTTAGATCCGGGACTAAAGCTAAGGACCCAGTACTTC; CDR3: CASSLDPGLKLRTQYF
J: TRBJ1-1; V: TRBV7-2; D: .; size: once; DNA: TGTGCCAGCAGCTTAACGACAGGCCCTTGGGCTGAAGCTTTCTTT; CDR3: CASSLTTGPWAEAFF
J: TRBJ2-7; V: TRBV10-3; D: .; size: .; DNA: TGTGCCATCAGTGCTACAGGGAATATCCACGAGCAGTACTTC; CDR3: CAISATGNIHEQYF
J: TRBJ2-6; V: TRBV27; D: TRBD2; size: .; DNA: TGTGCCAGCAGTTTTCGGGCGGGGGGTGGGTCTGGGGCCAACGTCCTGACTTTC; CDR3: CASSFRAGGGSGANVLTF
J: TRBJ2-2; V: TRBV28; D: .; size: few; DNA: TGTGCCAGTGGTGGCGGGAACACCGGGGAGCTGTTTTTT; CDR3: CASGGGNTGELFF
J: TRBJ2-2; V: TRBV2; D: .; size: many; DNA: TGTGCCAGCCAGGGTGGCGGGAACACCGGGGAGCTGTTTTTT; CDR3: CASQGGGNTGELFF
J: TRBJ1-2; V: TRBV4-1; D: .; size: .; DNA: TGCGCCAGCAGCCAAGATGTGGCAGGGGTCTATGGCTACACCTTC; CDR3: CASSQDVAGVYGYTF
J: TRBJ1-2; V: TRBV5-1; D: TRBD1; size: .; DNA: TGCGCCAGCAGCCGTGGAGGGACAGGGTATACCTATGGCTACACCTTC; CDR3: CASSRGGTGYTYGYTF
J: TRBJ2-7; V: TRBV13; D: TRBD1; size: .; DNA: TGTGCCAGCAGCTTCGGTGGACAGGGCCTTAACTCCTACGAGCAGTACTTC; CDR3: CASSFGGQGLNSYEQYF
J: TRBJ1-4; V: TRBV30; D: .; size: .; DNA: TGTGCCTGGAGTATTTCGGGGGGAAAACTGTTTTTT; CDR3: CAWSISGGKLFF